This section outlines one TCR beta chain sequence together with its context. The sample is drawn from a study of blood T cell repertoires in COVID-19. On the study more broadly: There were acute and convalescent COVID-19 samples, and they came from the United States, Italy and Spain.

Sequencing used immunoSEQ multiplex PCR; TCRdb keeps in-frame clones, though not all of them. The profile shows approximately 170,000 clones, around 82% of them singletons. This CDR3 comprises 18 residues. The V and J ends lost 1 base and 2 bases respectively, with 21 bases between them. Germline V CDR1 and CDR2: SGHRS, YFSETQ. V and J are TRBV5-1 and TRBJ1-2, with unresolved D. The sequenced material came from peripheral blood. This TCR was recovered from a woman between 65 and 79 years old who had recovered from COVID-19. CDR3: CASSLSSFGPDNNYGYTF. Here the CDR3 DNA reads TGCGCCAGCAGCTTGTCTTCCTTTGGGCCCGACAACAACTATGGCTACACCTTC. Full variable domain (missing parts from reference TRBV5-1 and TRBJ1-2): KAGVTQTPRYLIKTRGQQVTLSCSPISGHRSVSWYQQTPGQGLQFLFEYFSETQRNKGNFPGRFSGRQFSNSRSEMNVSTLELGDSALYLCASSLSSFGPDNNYGYTFGSGTRLTVV.